The 24 T cell receptor beta chains below come from one sample, sequenced in a study of shared clonotypes between healthy human individuals. Sequencing was performed with immunoSEQ multiplex PCR; in TCRdb, only in-frame clones are kept and a portion is missing. The sample has more than 2,000,000 clones, around nine tenths seen once; the top ten hold roughly 0.13%. Specimen: naive CD4+ T cells sorted from blood. Stated subset: CD45RA+ positively selected. These receptors all stem from a man aged 18 to 30 in good health.

This chain uses TRBV18 with TRBJ2-3; 7 bases are a match to TRBD2. This CDR3 contains 16 residues. Germline assignment: CDR1 KGHSH and CDR2 LQKENI. The V and J ends lost 1 base and 2 bases, in that order; junction bases with no gene match: 6. CDR3 in DNA: TGTGCCAGCTCACCACGAGAAGCGGGGCCCACAGATACGCAGTATTTT. This sequence encodes CASSPREAGPTDTQYF.

The chain recombines TRBV4-3 with TRBJ1-2, with 9 nucleotides matching TRBD1. The germline V gene has CDR1 LGHNA and CDR2 YSLEER. V was pared by 2 bases and J by 7 bases, with 8 bases of the junction left unmatched. The length of the CDR3 is 15 residues. The CDR3 bases are TGCGCCAGCAGCCAAACCACAGGGGGCACGATTGGCTACACCTTC. It yields the protein CASSQTTGGTIGYTF.

As concerns this clone: The same CDR3 can be traced to other DNA sequences in this sample. The chain employs TRBV30 and TRBJ2-5, with a weak D call TRBD1 (6 bases). The CDR3 consists of 13 residues. CDR1 and CDR2 (germline): GTSNPN, SVGIG (reference sequence). V gave up 3 bases and J gave up 1 base, with 9 bases separating them. DNA of the CDR3: TGTGCCTGGAGGCAAGGGGGCCAAGAGACCCAGTACTTC. As protein: CAWRQGGQETQYF.

In the case of this clone: Different DNA sequences within this sample yield the same CDR3. CDR3 residues: CASSRDRSSYEQYF. The CDR3 DNA reads as TGTGCCAGCTCCCGCGACCGGAGCTCCTACGAGCAGTACTTC. V is TRBV18 and J is TRBJ2-7; D ambiguous. Trimming cost V 6 bases and J 0 bases, with 12 bases left between them. From germline, CDR1 is KGHSH and CDR2 LQKENI. The CDR3 loop spans 14 amino acids.

The chain is built from TRBV5-6 and TRBJ2-7; D unresolved. V dropped 0 bases and J dropped 5 bases, with 6 bases sitting between them. The germline V gene has CDR1 SGHDT and CDR2 YYEEEE. The CDR3 contains 12 residues. CDR3 coding DNA: TGTGCCAGCAGCTTGGAGGCGCACGAGCAGTACTTC. Amino acid sequence: CASSLEAHEQYF.

This chain connects TRBV4-1 to TRBJ1-1; D might be TRBD1 (6 bases). Trimming removed 0 bases from V and 4 bases from J, with 9 bases in between. Per the germline V gene, CDR1 is MGHRA and CDR2 is YSYEKL. CDR3 length equals 14 residues. CDR3 loop: CASSQDQGGTEAFF. The CDR3 DNA sequence: TGCGCCAGCAGCCAAGATCAAGGGGGCACTGAAGCTTTCTTT.

A remark on this clone: The same CDR3 also results from other DNA sequences found in this sample. The chain is built from TRBV5-4 and TRBJ2-3, with 7 nucleotides matching TRBD2. The trim removed 0 bases at V and 0 bases at J, leaving 4 bases unmatched. This CDR3 has 16 amino acids. The germline CDR1 and CDR2 sequences are SGHNT and YYREEE (reference sequence). CDR3 bases: TGTGCCAGCAGCTTGGGGCTAGCGGAGAGCACAGATACGCAGTATTTT. Encoded protein: CASSLGLAESTDTQYF.

The V gene is TRBV18, the J gene TRBJ2-7; TRBD2 might be the D (6 bases). Trimming shortened V by 4 bases and J by 6 bases, and 16 bases separated the two germline ends. This CDR3 comprises 14 residues. Germline CDR1 is KGHSH and CDR2 is LQKENI. The CDR3 DNA sequence: TGTGCCAGCTCACTGGGGGAGGCCGGCGGCGAGCAGTACTTC. Its translation is CASSLGEAGGEQYF.

Worth noting for this clone: This CDR3 is also generated by other DNA sequences in the sample. This CDR3 is CASSVEAGTGYEQYF. CDR3 in DNA: TGTGCCAGCAGCGTAGAGGCGGGGACCGGGTACGAGCAGTACTTC. V gene TRBV9 combines with J gene TRBJ2-7; D perhaps matches TRBD2 (6 bases). The V gene lost 0 bases and the J gene lost 4 bases, with 14 bases spanning the gap. The V gene's germline CDR1 is SGDLS and CDR2 YYNGEE. The CDR3 covers 15 residues.

The chain combines TRBV4-1 with TRBJ2-3, with D hard to call. The V gene's germline CDR1 is MGHRA and CDR2 YSYEKL. This CDR3 has 17 residues. V shed 1 base and J shed 0 bases, with 14 bases lying between them. The CDR3 reads CASSQGRLVSSTDTQYF. CDR3 nucleotides: TGCGCCAGCAGCCAAGGACGACTGGTCTCTAGCACAGATACGCAGTATTTT.

The J gene is TRBJ2-3, the V gene TRBV29-1; unclear D gene. The V and J ends lost 5 bases and 3 bases respectively, with 6 bases between them. CDR3 length equals 11 residues. Germline values: CDR1 SQVTM, CDR2 ANQGSEA. The CDR3 DNA follows: TGCAGCGTTTACACGACAGATACGCAGTATTTT. It codes for CSVYTTDTQYF.

This chain's CDR3 is CASSLGGIVYGYTF. CDR3 coding DNA: TGCGCCAGCAGCTTGGGAGGGATCGTCTATGGCTACACCTTC. The rearrangement links TRBV5-1 to TRBJ1-2; D remains ambiguous. Germline loops: CDR1 SGHRS, CDR2 YFSETQ. With 0 bases removed from V and 4 bases from J, the gap between germline ends came to 10 bases. The length of the CDR3 is 14 residues.

The genes are TRBV6-6 and TRBJ2-5; 12 bases agree with TRBD2. The CDR3 extends over 16 amino acids. Germline CDR1 MNHNY, CDR2 SVGAGI (reference sequence). Unmatched junction bases numbered 9, after V lost 5 bases and J lost 5 bases. The CDR3 sequence is CASSRASGRAGETQYF. The CDR3 nucleotides read TGTGCCAGCAGTAGGGCTAGCGGGAGGGCCGGGGAGACCCAGTACTTC.

The V and J genes are TRBV9 and TRBJ2-5; D not resolved. The V end lost 1 base, the J end lost 5 bases, and 12 bases lay between the germline ends. Germline CDR1 SGDLS, CDR2 YYNGEE. CDR3 length: 14 amino acids. The CDR3: CASSVLPGGETQYF. The CDR3 DNA reads as TGTGCCAGCAGCGTACTCCCGGGTGGGGAGACCCAGTACTTC.

On this clone itself: Other nucleotide sequences from this sample produce the same CDR3. The gene calls are TRBV9 and TRBJ2-3; D gene unclear. V was pared by 0 bases and J by 1 base, with 6 bases between. CDR1 SGDLS and CDR2 YYNGEE come from the germline V gene. There are 14 residues in the CDR3. The CDR3 coding sequence is TGTGCCAGCAGCGTAGAGGCAGGCACAGATACGCAGTATTTT. This encodes CASSVEAGTDTQYF.

Note on this clone: Other nucleotide sequences from this sample produce the same CDR3. The chain has TRBV2 and TRBJ1-1; D is perhaps TRBD1 (6 bases). With 1 base removed from V and 11 bases from J, the gap between germline ends came to 11 bases. CDR1 is SNHLY and CDR2 is FYNNEI in the germline V gene. This CDR3 is built from 12 residues. The CDR3 bases are TGTGCCAGCAGTGAAGTCGGGGGGCAGGCTTTCTTT. Translated, it gives CASSEVGGQAFF.

The V call is TRBV28, the J call TRBJ1-1; D remains ambiguous. Between the trimmed V and J ends, which lost 7 bases and 3 bases, there was a span of 15 bases. This CDR3 is built from 14 residues. The germline V gene has CDR1 MDHEN and CDR2 SYDVKM. The CDR3 DNA follows: TGTGCCAGCATATTCCCTGGGGTATACACTGAAGCTTTCTTT. Its protein is CASIFPGVYTEAFF. The whole variable domain, remainder taken from reference TRBV28 and TRBJ1-1, is DVKVTQSSRYLVKRTGEKVFLECVQDMDHENMFWYRQDPGLGLRLIYFSYDVKMKEKGDIPEGYSVSREKKERFSLILESASTNQTSMYLCASIFPGVYTEAFFGQGTRLTVV.

As for this clone: The sample holds other DNA sequences that translate to the same CDR3. CDR3 region: CASSYSTGYGYTF. The CDR3 DNA sequence: TGTGCCAGCAGTTACTCGACCGGGTATGGCTACACCTTC. The rearrangement joins TRBV6-5 to TRBJ1-2; D is unclear. The germline V gene has CDR1 MNHEY and CDR2 SVGAGI. V lost 0 bases, J lost 5 bases, and 7 bases lay in between. The CDR3 length is 13 residues.

This clone appeared once. This sample includes further DNA sequences coding for the same CDR3. The V call is TRBV18, the J call TRBJ1-2; 9 bases map to TRBD1. The CDR3 runs to 15 residues. The V gene's germline CDR1 is KGHSH and CDR2 LQKENI. Germline trimming cut 3 bases from V and 3 bases from J; bases unmatched to any gene: 5. The DNA of the CDR3 is TGTGCCAGCTCACCCACCACAGGGGGCGACTATGGCTACACCTTC. It translates to CASSPTTGGDYGYTF. The whole variable domain, filled in from reference TRBV18 and TRBJ1-2, reads NAGVMQNPRHLVRRRGQEARLRCSPMKGHSHVYWYRQLPEEGLKFMVYLQKENIIDESGMPKERFSAEFPKEGPSILRIQQVVRGDSAAYFCASSPTTGGDYGYTFGSGTRLTVV.

DNA for the CDR3: TGTGCCAGCTCACAAACTAGCGGGGAGACCCAGTACTTC. It is translated as CASSQTSGETQYF. The genes are TRBV18 and TRBJ2-5; 9 bases agree with TRBD2. V dropped 4 bases and J dropped 5; count of bases not matched to a gene: 2. Germline CDR1 and CDR2: KGHSH and LQKENI. This CDR3 spans 13 amino acids.

V is TRBV6-6 and J is TRBJ2-3, with 12 positions matching TRBD1. The germline CDR1 and CDR2 sequences are MNHNY and SVGAGI (reference sequence). The CDR3 consists of 16 residues. V shed 4 bases and J 6 bases; nucleotides not matched to a gene: 8. The chain's CDR3 is CASSSSGTGGLDTQYF. The CDR3 region has the DNA TGTGCCAGCAGTTCCTCCGGGACAGGGGGCTTGGATACGCAGTATTTT.

V gene TRBV2 combines with J gene TRBJ2-7, with D tentatively TRBD1 (5 bases). This CDR3 comprises 15 residues. The germline V and J ends were trimmed by 1 base and 2 bases, with 12 bases remaining between them. Germline values: CDR1 SNHLY, CDR2 FYNNEI. As DNA, the CDR3 is TGTGCCAGCAGTGAAGGGCAGTCCAGGGCCTACGAGCAGTACTTC. This codes for CASSEGQSRAYEQYF.

The chain joins TRBV4-2 to TRBJ2-1, with TRBD2 matching 8 bases. CDR1 and CDR2 from the germline V gene are LGHNA and YNFKEQ. The CDR3 runs to 16 residues. The trim removed 0 bases at V and 8 bases at J, leaving 9 bases unmatched. The CDR3 nucleotides read TGTGCCAGCAGCCAAGAGGGGGGAAGGACTAGCCATGAGCAGTTCTTC. Translating gives CASSQEGGRTSHEQFF.

The chain employs TRBV2 and TRBJ2-2, with D possibly TRBD1 on 5 matching bases. The CDR3 spans 12 residues. V was clipped by 7 bases and J by 5 bases, with 8 bases between them. CDR1 SNHLY and CDR2 FYNNEI come from the germline V gene. CDR3 in DNA: TGTGCCAGCAAAGGGGCTACCGGGGAGCTGTTTTTT. Translating it yields CASKGATGELFF. Combining the CDR3 with reference TRBV2 and TRBJ2-2 gives the whole variable domain EPEVTQTPSHQVTQMGQEVILRCVPISNHLYFYWYRQILGQKVEFLVSFYNNEISEKSEIFDDQFSVERPDGSNFTLKIRSTKLEDSAMYFCASKGATGELFFGEGSRLTVL.